The next 23 T cell receptor beta chains were all read from a single sample in a study of neurological immune-mediated disorders. TCRdb re-called the 5' RACE reads through MiXCR, storing one row per CDR3 protein. Seen here are approximately 100,000 distinct CDR3 sequences, 3.5% observed once, and the top ten hold around 6%. Sequenced: PBMCs. The receptors come from a woman aged 18-30 years with multiple sclerosis.

The table lists this clonotype with many counts. The chain combines TRBV9 with TRBJ1-2; the D gene is possibly TRBD1 (6 bases). The CDR3 is 13 residues long. CDR1 is SGDLS and CDR2 is YYNGEE in the germline V gene. Trimming stripped 6 bases from V and 1 base from J, with 10 bases between. DNA of the CDR3: TGTGCCAGCACCCCGGACAGTAACTATGGCTACACCTTC. Amino acids: CASTPDSNYGYTF.

This clonotype was found many times. V usage is TRBV14 and J usage is TRBJ2-1; no reliable D call. Germline values: CDR1 SGHDN, CDR2 FVKESK. This CDR3 has 16 amino acids. The germline V and J ends were trimmed by 6 bases and 0 bases, with 15 bases remaining between them. DNA of the CDR3: TGTGCCAGCAGTTTAGGATTCCCGAGCTCCTACAATGAGCAGTTCTTC. This codes for CASSLGFPSSYNEQFF. Based on the CDR3 plus reference TRBV14 and TRBJ2-1, the full variable domain is EAGVTQFPSHSVIEKGQTVTLRCDPISGHDNLYWYRRVMGKEIKFLLHFVKESKQDESGMPNNRFLAERTGGTYSTLKVQPAELEDSGVYFCASSLGFPSSYNEQFFGPGTRLTVL.

This clonotype was detected many times. A read error may produce the germline difference seen at one junction end. The rearrangement joins TRBV6-2 or TRBV6-3 to TRBJ2-7; D is perhaps TRBD2 (5 bases). The germline CDR1 and CDR2 sequences are MNHEY and SVGEGT. The CDR3 totals 11 residues. The CDR3 sequence is CMIRTVYEQYF. The CDR3 coding sequence is TGCATGATAAGGACTGTATACGAGCAGTACTTC.

This clonotype was seen many times. The V and J genes are TRBV5-1 and TRBJ1-2, with unresolved D. The CDR3 is 13 amino acids. V lost 5 bases to trimming and J lost 6 bases, with 14 bases between them. Germline V CDR1 and CDR2: SGHRS, YFSETQ. CDR3 sequence: CASSRDTADGYTF. The CDR3 DNA is TGCGCCAGCAGTCGTGATACAGCCGATGGCTACACCTTC.

This clonotype was recorded many times. The genes are TRBV15 and TRBJ1-6; D is unclear. The CDR3 loop spans 16 amino acids. Germline CDR1 reads LNHNV; CDR2 reads YYDKDF (reference sequence). V was pared by 1 base and J by 6 bases, with 13 bases between. The CDR3 sequence is CATSRGSGDLNSPLHF. In DNA, the CDR3 is TGTGCCACCAGCAGAGGGAGTGGGGATCTTAATTCACCCCTCCACTTT.

This clonotype was seen ten or more times. The V and J genes are TRBV6-5 and TRBJ2-7; 8 positions match TRBD1. The CDR3 spans 13 residues. J was trimmed by 5 bases and V by 6 bases; bases with no gene match: 6. Germline assignment: CDR1 MNHEY and CDR2 SVGAGI. CDR3 nucleotides: TGTGCCAGCAGATTGGACAGGGACCACGAGCAGTACTTC. It encodes CASRLDRDHEQYF.

This clonotype was seen repeatedly, ten times or more. The gene calls are TRBV5-1 and TRBJ1-1, with D uncertain. The germline V and J ends were trimmed by 0 bases and 8 bases, with 8 bases remaining between them. Germline assignment: CDR1 SGHRS and CDR2 YFSETQ. The CDR3 spans 12 residues. This CDR3 is CASSLDIGEAFF. In DNA form, the CDR3 reads TGCGCCAGCAGCTTGGATATCGGGGAAGCTTTCTTT.

In its sample, this clonotype was seen many times. The chain combines TRBV5-1 with TRBJ2-7; D is undetermined. The ends were cut back, 0 bases at V and 3 bases at J, with 13 bases in the middle. The germline gives CDR1 SGHRS, CDR2 YFSETQ. The CDR3 consists of 15 residues. Here the CDR3 reads CASSLAPDPNYEQYF. As DNA, the CDR3 is TGCGCCAGCAGCTTGGCCCCAGATCCAAACTACGAGCAGTACTTC.

This clonotype appeared a few times. The V call is TRBV20-1, the J call TRBJ2-7; 7 positions agree with TRBD2. With V trimmed by 5 bases and J by 2 bases, 6 bases remained unmatched. The germline V gene encodes CDR1 DFQATT and CDR2 SNEGSKA (reference sequence). The CDR3 has 13 amino acids. CDR3 in amino acids: CSAAGGGTYEQYF. The CDR3, as DNA: TGCAGTGCTGCTGGCGGGGGAACCTACGAGCAGTACTTC.

The rearrangement links TRBV12-3 or TRBV12-4 to TRBJ2-5, with TRBD1 matching over 7 bases. CDR3 length: 15 amino acids. After removal of 6 bases from V and 0 bases from J, the junction contained 7 bases not matched to a gene. Here the CDR3 DNA reads TGTGCCAGCAGCCCCGCCCAGGGGGACCAAGAGACCCAGTACTTC. This codes for CASSPAQGDQETQYF.

This clonotype was observed many times. The gene calls are TRBV5-6 and TRBJ1-1, with 7 bases fitting TRBD1. Losses at the gene ends were 6 bases for V and 6 bases for J; bases not matched to a gene: 14. Germline CDR1 and CDR2: SGHDT and YYEEEE. This CDR3 is built from 15 residues. The CDR3 nucleotides are TGTGCCAGCACAAAGGGGGCGAAATCCGCGGCTGAAGCTTTCTTT. Translating gives CASTKGAKSAAEAFF.

This clonotype showed up many times. The V gene is TRBV19, the J gene TRBJ2-1; D is unclear. The CDR3 runs to 15 residues. V gave up 5 bases and J gave up 0 bases, with 11 bases separating them. The germline V gene encodes CDR1 LNHDA and CDR2 SQIVND (reference sequence). CDR3 in amino acids: CASSALVSSYNEQFF. CDR3 sequence (DNA): TGTGCCAGTAGTGCCCTAGTGAGCTCCTACAATGAGCAGTTCTTC.

This clonotype showed up just a few times. The chain is built from TRBV20-1 and TRBJ1-4, with D possibly TRBD1 on 6 matching bases. The germline V gene encodes CDR1 DFQATT and CDR2 SNEGSKA (reference sequence). V was pared by 5 bases and J by 4 bases, with 14 bases between. The CDR3 is made up of 14 amino acids. The DNA for the CDR3 is TGCAGTGCTCCTTGGAAGGGGGGTAATGAAAAACTGTTTTTT. Translated: CSAPWKGGNEKLFF.

This clonotype was seen ten or more times. The chain joins TRBV12-3 or TRBV12-4 to TRBJ2-4; no reliable D call. V lost 6 bases, J lost 0 bases, and 15 bases lay in between. CDR3 length: 16 amino acids. The CDR3 sequence is CASRPPGSLAKNIQYF. DNA for the CDR3: TGTGCCAGCAGGCCCCCCGGCTCCCTAGCCAAAAACATTCAGTACTTC.

In this sample, this clonotype turned up many times. This chain connects TRBV2 to TRBJ2-1; unclear D gene. Germline-derived CDR1 and CDR2 are SNHLY and FYNNEI. This CDR3 is built from 12 residues. Trimming took 4 bases from V and 3 from J, leaving 4 bases between them. Here the CDR3 DNA reads TGTGCCAGCAGTGGCGACTACAATGAGCAGTTCTTC. This sequence encodes CASSGDYNEQFF.

This clonotype occurred many times. CDR3 in DNA: TGTGCCATCAGTGAGTCTCGAGGGATCGGGAACACTGAAGCTTTCTTT. Its protein product is CAISESRGIGNTEAFF. V usage is TRBV10-3 and J usage is TRBJ1-1; D call uncertain. In germline, CDR1 is ENHRY, CDR2 SYGVKD. The V and J ends lost 0 bases and 1 base respectively, with 12 bases between them. This CDR3 contains 16 residues.

The chain couples TRBV18 to TRBJ1-1; D gene unclear. CDR1 and CDR2 from the germline V gene are KGHSH and LQKENI. The CDR3 runs 16 residues. Trimming cost V 2 bases and J 3 bases, with 16 bases left between them. CDR3 sequence reads: CASSPSEGKVDTEAFF. Here the CDR3 DNA reads TGTGCCAGCTCACCATCTGAGGGAAAGGTCGACACTGAAGCTTTCTTT.

This clonotype appeared many times. The V gene is TRBV7-2, the J gene TRBJ1-2, with D unclear. The germline V and J ends were trimmed by 5 bases and 0 bases, with 13 bases remaining between them. The germline CDR1 and CDR2 sequences are SGHTA and FQGNSA. There are 15 residues in the CDR3. CDR3 region: CASSLGHTTNYGYTF. As DNA, the CDR3 is TGTGCCAGCAGCCTAGGGCACACAACTAACTATGGCTACACCTTC.

Ten or more counts support this clonotype. This sequence joins TRBV3-1 and TRBJ2-1; 12 bases match TRBD2. Germline V gene lookup returns CDR1 LGHDT and CDR2 YNNKEL (reference sequence). The J segment lost 9 bases and the V segment lost 6 bases, leaving 12 bases of the junction unmatched. The length of the CDR3 is 16 residues. As DNA, the CDR3 is TGTGCCAGCAGTCAAACCTCTAGCGGGGGGGCGGGTGAGCAGTTCTTC. Its protein product is CASSQTSSGGAGEQFF.

There are many counts of this clonotype. The genes are TRBV11-2 and TRBJ2-1, with D perhaps TRBD1 or TRBD2 (6 bases each). Germline V lookup: CDR1 SGHAT, CDR2 FQNNGV. The CDR3 loop spans 17 amino acids. V dropped 5 bases and J dropped 4 bases, with 21 bases sitting between them. The CDR3 DNA reads as TGTGCCAGCAGCGGACCAGGCATGGAGGGGGTATACAATGAGCAGTTCTTC. Translation gives CASSGPGMEGVYNEQFF.

This clonotype was found many times. This chain uses TRBV28 with TRBJ1-6; D gene ambiguous. The germline V and J ends were trimmed by 8 bases and 10 bases, with 12 bases remaining between them. The CDR3 totals 12 residues. CDR1 and CDR2 (germline): MDHEN, SYDVKM. The CDR3 loop is CASQTEGSPLHF. The CDR3 coding sequence is TGTGCCAGCCAGACGGAAGGGTCACCCCTCCACTTT. Together with reference TRBV28 and TRBJ1-6, the CDR3 gives the full variable domain: DVKVTQSSRYLVKRTGEKVFLECVQDMDHENMFWYRQDPGLGLRLIYFSYDVKMKEKGDIPEGYSVSREKKERFSLILESASTNQTSMYLCASQTEGSPLHFGNGTRLTVT.

Many counts were recorded for this clonotype. The rearrangement joins TRBV5-1 to TRBJ1-1, with 7 bases that match TRBD1. The J segment lost 5 bases and the V segment lost 4 bases, leaving 11 bases of the junction unmatched. From germline, CDR1 is SGHRS and CDR2 YFSETQ. The CDR3 has 15 amino acids. Here the CDR3 reads CASSQGQAGGTEAFF. The CDR3, as DNA: TGCGCCAGCAGCCAAGGACAGGCCGGGGGGACTGAAGCTTTCTTT. The full variable domain, with the rest looked up from reference TRBV5-1 and TRBJ1-1, is KAGVTQTPRYLIKTRGQQVTLSCSPISGHRSVSWYQQTPGQGLQFLFEYFSETQRNKGNFPGRFSGRQFSNSRSEMNVSTLELGDSALYLCASSQGQAGGTEAFFGQGTRLTVV.

Many counts were recorded for this clonotype. V gene TRBV10-3 combines with J gene TRBJ2-1; no reliable D call. Trimming stripped 6 bases from V and 9 bases from J, with 9 bases between. This CDR3 spans 11 amino acids. Per germline, CDR1 ENHRY and CDR2 SYGVKD. CDR3 nucleotides: TGTGCCATCAGCCTAGGTATTGAGCAGTTCTTC. Residues: CAISLGIEQFF.